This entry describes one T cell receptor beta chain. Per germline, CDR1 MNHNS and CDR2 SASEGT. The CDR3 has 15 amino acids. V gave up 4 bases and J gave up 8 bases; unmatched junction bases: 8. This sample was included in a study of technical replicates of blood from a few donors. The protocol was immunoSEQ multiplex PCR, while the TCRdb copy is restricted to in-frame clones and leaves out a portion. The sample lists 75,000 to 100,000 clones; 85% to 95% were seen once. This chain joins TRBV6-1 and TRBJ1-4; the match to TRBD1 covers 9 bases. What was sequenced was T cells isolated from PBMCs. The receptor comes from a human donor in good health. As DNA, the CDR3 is TGTGCCAGCAGTGGAACAGGGGGCAAGGACGAAAAACTGTTTTTT. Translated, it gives CASSGTGGKDEKLFF.